The text below deals with one T cell receptor beta chain. The V and J ends lost 6 bases and 6 bases, in that order; junction bases with no gene match: 8. The CDR3 runs to 14 residues. Germline assignment: CDR1 MNHNY and CDR2 SVGAGI (reference sequence). This record belongs to a study of T cell changes during pregnancy in multiple sclerosis. Measured with immunoSEQ multiplex PCR; TCRdb has only the in-frame clones, and not every one. The sample has 50,000 or so clones, about 92% seen once. The chain combines TRBV6-6 with TRBJ2-7; 10 nucleotides line up with TRBD1. The sequence was obtained from a female donor with multiple sclerosis, enrolled in a pregnancy study. The specimen comprised CD4+ T cells from peripheral blood mononuclear cells, sampled after pregnancy. The CDR3 DNA follows: TGTGCCAGCAGACGTACGGGGACAGGGGCCGAGCAGTACTTC. It is translated as CASRRTGTGAEQYF.